These 26 T cell receptor beta chains originate from one sample sequenced in a study of OX40 agonist ivuxolimab in advanced cancers. Libraries were made using the immunoSEQ multiplex PCR assay. The clones in this table, taken by TCRdb from immuneACCESS, are in-frame only. Not every clone is retained; where verified, under half of the shortfall comes from an unresolved V gene, and the cause of the rest is unknown. For this sample there are about 42,000 clones; 65% to 85% appear just once. Roughly 25% of the sample rests with the top ten. Sample: CD4+ or CD8+ T cells sorted from blood, taken in a trial of the OX40 agonist ivuxolimab. These TCRs come from an adult with an advanced solid tumor such as melanoma, head and neck, liver or kidney cancer.

With regard to this clone: The sample contains more than one DNA sequence encoding this CDR3. The chain joins TRBV28 to TRBJ1-5; TRBD1 is a possible D gene (6 bases). The CDR3 runs 13 residues. With 10 bases removed from V and 6 bases from J, the gap between germline ends came to 16 bases. Germline CDR1 MDHEN, CDR2 SYDVKM. The CDR3, as DNA: TGTGCCATTGGGGGGGCAGGCGGTCAGCCCCAGCATTTT. Residues: CAIGGAGGQPQHF.

This rearrangement joins TRBV4-3 to TRBJ2-7; TRBD2 agrees at 13 bases. Germline trimming cut 4 bases from V and 5 bases from J; bases unmatched to any gene: 5. Germline assignment: CDR1 LGHNA and CDR2 YSLEER. The CDR3 loop spans 15 amino acids. The CDR3 DNA reads TGCGCCAGCAGCCCAGGGACTAGCGGGACCAACGAGCAGTACTTC. Translated, it gives CASSPGTSGTNEQYF.

This chain uses TRBV6-5 with TRBJ1-5; no definite D call. The length of the CDR3 is 15 residues. CDR1 MNHEY and CDR2 SVGAGI come from the germline V gene. Trimming removed 2 bases at V and 0 bases at J, with 8 bases between. CDR3 residues: CASSYGGPSNQPQHF. CDR3 nucleotides: TGTGCCAGCAGTTACGGTGGGCCTAGCAATCAGCCCCAGCATTTT.

The rearrangement joins TRBV14 to TRBJ2-1, with a possible D match to TRBD2 (8 bases). This CDR3 contains 17 residues. CDR1 is SGHDN, CDR2 FVKESK, per germline. V lost 4 bases, J lost 0 bases, and 16 bases lay in between. The CDR3 loop is CASSPGGGESSYNEQFF. In DNA, the CDR3 is TGTGCCAGCAGCCCGGGAGGGGGCGAAAGCTCCTACAATGAGCAGTTCTTC.

This CDR3 reads CASRRLAGGLDTQYF. The CDR3 DNA reads TGTGCCAGTAGGCGACTAGCGGGAGGGTTAGATACGCAGTATTTT. The chain uses TRBV19 and TRBJ2-3, with TRBD2 matching over 14 bases. Trimming took 6 bases from V and 5 from J; bases not matched to a gene: 4. Germline V gene data show CDR1 as LNHDA and CDR2 as SQIVND (reference sequence). The CDR3 has 15 residues.

The rearrangement uses TRBV5-6 and TRBJ2-2; D is unclear. The CDR3 covers 13 residues. V lost 0 bases, J lost 6 bases, and 6 bases lay in between. CDR1 SGHDT and CDR2 YYEEEE come from the germline V gene. The CDR3 nucleotides read TGTGCCAGCAGCTTGGGTTTCCCCGGGGAGCTGTTTTTT. This sequence encodes CASSLGFPGELFF. Based on the CDR3 plus reference TRBV5-6 and TRBJ2-2, the full variable domain is DAGVTQSPTHLIKTRGQQVTLRCSPKSGHDTVSWYQQALGQGPQFIFQYYEEEERQRGNFPDRFSGHQFPNYSSELNVNALLLGDSALYLCASSLGFPGELFFGEGSRLTVL.

This clone was counted only a few times. The J gene is TRBJ1-5, the V gene TRBV5-1; D gene unclear. CDR3 length: 14 residues. Germline assignment: CDR1 SGHRS and CDR2 YFSETQ. Trimming cost V 2 bases and J 4 bases, with 10 bases left between them. The CDR3 loop reads CASSFEGLNQPQHF. The DNA for the CDR3 is TGCGCCAGCAGCTTCGAAGGGCTAAATCAGCCCCAGCATTTT.

This clone was recorded a few times. The chain couples TRBV29-1 to TRBJ2-2; D remains ambiguous. The ends were cut back, 0 bases at V and 0 bases at J, with 8 bases in the middle. Germline lookup yields CDR1 SQVTM and CDR2 ANQGSEA. The CDR3 is made up of 15 amino acids. The CDR3 DNA sequence: TGCAGCGTTGAAGATCGGCTGGCGAACACCGGGGAGCTGTTTTTT. It yields the protein CSVEDRLANTGELFF.

CDR3 loop: CASSIVNGDRAQYF. CDR3 bases: TGTGCCAGTAGTATTGTGAATGGGGATAGGGCCCAGTACTTC. The gene calls are TRBV19 and TRBJ2-5; no clear D gene. CDR3 length: 14 residues. V was shortened by 3 bases and J by 9 bases, with 17 bases between the two germline ends. Germline assignment: CDR1 LNHDA and CDR2 SQIVND (reference sequence). Filled out from reference TRBV19 and TRBJ2-5, the complete variable domain reads DGGITQSPKYLFRKEGQNVTLSCEQNLNHDAMYWYRQDPGQGLRLIYYSQIVNDFQKGDIAEGYSVSREKKESFPLTVTSAQKNPTAFYLCASSIVNGDRAQYFGPGTRLLVL.

The chain couples TRBV29-1 to TRBJ1-2; unclear D gene. CDR1 and CDR2 from the germline V gene are SQVTM and ANQGSEA. CDR3 size: 14 residues. The germline V and J ends were trimmed by 0 bases and 6 bases, with 14 bases remaining between them. DNA for the CDR3: TGCAGCGTTGAAGATCGTGAGATTCTGGATGGCTACACCTTC. This translates into CSVEDREILDGYTF. Full variable domain (rest looked up from reference TRBV29-1 and TRBJ1-2): SAVISQKPSRDICQRGTSLTIQCQVDSQVTMMFWYRQQPGQSLTLIATANQGSEATYESGFVIDKFPISRPNLTFSTLTVSNMSPEDSSIYLCSVEDREILDGYTFGSGTRLTVV.

The V and J genes are TRBV5-1 and TRBJ2-3; D possibly corresponds to TRBD2 (6 bases). The CDR3 is 15 residues long. The V gene's germline CDR1 is SGHRS and CDR2 YFSETQ. Between the trimmed V and J ends, which lost 4 bases and 4 bases, there was a span of 16 bases. The chain's CDR3 is CASSPGRSGPDTQYF. The CDR3 DNA reads TGCGCCAGCAGCCCCGGACGAAGCGGGCCAGATACGCAGTATTTT.

This clone was detected once. The chain recombines TRBV10-1 with TRBJ2-7; TRBD1 aligns across 9 bases. CDR3 length: 19 residues. The germline V gene has CDR1 WNHNN and CDR2 SYGVQD (reference sequence). Trimming removed 2 bases from V and 4 bases from J; junction bases left unmatched: 18. The CDR3 protein is CASSEGSLQQGAPTYEQYF. The CDR3 DNA sequence: TGCGCCAGCAGTGAGGGGTCGCTACAACAGGGGGCTCCGACATACGAGCAGTACTTC.

This clone was counted at least ten times. CDR3 sequence: CASSLNREMRYEQYF. The CDR3 coding sequence is TGTGCCAGCAGCTTGAACAGGGAAATGAGGTACGAGCAGTACTTC. V and J are TRBV5-4 and TRBJ2-7; D is perhaps TRBD1 (6 bases). This CDR3 is built from 15 residues. Trimming took off 1 base at V and 4 bases at J, with 15 bases between the two ends. Germline CDR1 reads SGHNT; CDR2 reads YYREEE (reference sequence).

This chain joins TRBV28 and TRBJ1-4, with a weak D call TRBD1 (5 bases). Per germline, CDR1 MDHEN and CDR2 SYDVKM. The CDR3 extends over 16 amino acids. V lost 3 bases and J lost 5, with 16 bases in between. The DNA of the CDR3 is TGTGCCAGCAGTTTTAGGGAGGGACGGAAGAATGAAAAACTGTTTTTT. Amino acid sequence: CASSFREGRKNEKLFF.

The chain is built from TRBV9 and TRBJ2-7; TRBD2 matches 8 bases. This CDR3 contains 15 residues. The V gene end was trimmed by 4 bases and the J gene end by 3 bases; junction bases not matched to a gene: 9. Per germline, CDR1 SGDLS and CDR2 YYNGEE. This CDR3 reads CASSPYRGGGYEQYF. Here the CDR3 DNA reads TGTGCCAGCAGCCCCTACCGGGGGGGAGGCTACGAGCAGTACTTC.

The rearrangement joins TRBV18 to TRBJ2-7; 13 bases line up with TRBD2. Germline V gene data show CDR1 as KGHSH and CDR2 as LQKENI. CDR3 length: 17 amino acids. Germline trimming cut 0 bases from V and 1 base from J; bases unmatched to any gene: 3. The CDR3 DNA reads as TGTGCCAGCTCACCACCCAGGACTAGCGGGAGATCCTACGAGCAGTACTTC. As protein: CASSPPRTSGRSYEQYF.

The CDR3 sequence: CASSQGTGNEQFF. The CDR3 region has the DNA TGTGCCAGCAGTCAAGGGACGGGCAATGAGCAGTTCTTC. The chain is built from TRBV6-6 and TRBJ2-1; perhaps D is TRBD1 or TRBD2 (5 bases each). V was shortened by 5 bases and J by 6 bases, with 11 bases between the two germline ends. The V gene's germline CDR1 is MNHNY and CDR2 SVGAGI (reference sequence). The CDR3 runs 13 residues.

This sequence joins TRBV6-5 and TRBJ1-1; D remains unclear. Germline lookup yields CDR1 MNHEY and CDR2 SVGAGI. This CDR3 has 12 residues. V shed 5 bases and J shed 6 bases, with 10 bases lying between them. CDR3 in amino acids: CASSNPSAEAFF. The CDR3 DNA is TGTGCCAGCAGTAACCCCAGTGCTGAAGCTTTCTTT.

This sequence joins TRBV28 and TRBJ2-4; TRBD1 or TRBD2 may be the D gene (5 bases each). The CDR3 loop spans 15 amino acids. CDR1 is MDHEN and CDR2 is SYDVKM in the germline V gene. The V end lost 5 bases, the J end lost 7 bases, and 18 bases lay between the germline ends. The CDR3: CASSIFTGPMNIQYF. CDR3 coding DNA: TGTGCCAGCAGTATATTCACGGGACCGATGAACATTCAGTACTTC.

The V call is TRBV6-6, the J call TRBJ1-1, with D possibly being TRBD1 (6 bases). The V end was cut by 6 bases, the J end by 5 bases, with 16 bases between. The CDR3 extends over 14 amino acids. Germline V gene sequence: CDR1 MNHNY, CDR2 SVGAGI (reference sequence). The CDR3 spells CASRQQGWETEAFF. CDR3 coding DNA: TGTGCCAGCAGACAACAGGGCTGGGAGACTGAAGCTTTCTTT.

The chain links TRBV7-9 to TRBJ2-1; no definite D call. CDR3 length: 12 residues. V lost 1 base to trimming and J lost 6 bases, with 4 bases between them. Per germline, CDR1 SEHNR and CDR2 FQNEAQ (reference sequence). For the CDR3, the DNA is TGTGCCAGCAGCTTAGGGTCCAATGAGCAGTTCTTC. It yields the protein CASSLGSNEQFF.

The gene calls are TRBV28 and TRBJ1-3; a weak D match, TRBD1 (6 bases). The CDR3 totals 17 residues. Per germline, CDR1 MDHEN and CDR2 SYDVKM. Trimming pared 5 bases from V and 3 bases from J, leaving 20 bases between. The CDR3 region has the DNA TGTGCCAGCAGTCCGGCCGCGGGGGCAGGCAGTGGAAACACCATATATTTT. It specifies CASSPAAGAGSGNTIYF.

This chain joins TRBV11-2 and TRBJ1-2; 7 bases are shared with TRBD1. Unmatched junction bases numbered 1, after V lost 5 bases and J lost 4 bases. Per germline, CDR1 SGHAT and CDR2 FQNNGV. This CDR3 has 12 residues. The CDR3 sequence is CASSRDSYGYTF. CDR3 nucleotide sequence: TGTGCCAGCAGCCGGGACAGCTATGGCTACACCTTC.

This clone has just one count. CDR3 protein: CASRYWQAPYEQYF. The CDR3 DNA follows: TGTGCCAGCAGGTACTGGCAGGCTCCCTACGAGCAGTACTTC. This chain joins TRBV27 and TRBJ2-7, with D unresolved. Germline V gives CDR1 MNHEY, CDR2 SMNVEV (reference sequence). CDR3 length: 14 residues. Trimming removed 6 bases at V and 2 bases at J, with 14 bases between.

The chain combines TRBV4-1 with TRBJ2-1; D not resolved. The CDR3 sequence is 14 residues long. V was shortened by 1 base and J by 5 bases, with 9 bases between the two germline ends. Germline V gene lookup returns CDR1 MGHRA and CDR2 YSYEKL. CDR3 residues: CASSQGVSNNEQFF. The CDR3 DNA reads as TGCGCCAGCAGCCAAGGGGTGTCCAACAATGAGCAGTTCTTC.

The V and J genes are TRBV6-5 and TRBJ2-2; 8 bases align to TRBD2. The CDR3 is 14 residues long. The trim removed 8 bases at V and 8 bases at J, leaving 10 bases unmatched. Germline CDR1 is MNHEY and CDR2 is SVGAGI. The CDR3 nucleotides read TGTGCCAGCCGACGGACTAGCCGAACGGGGGAGCTGTTTTTT. This sequence encodes CASRRTSRTGELFF.